The sequence of this T cell receptor (beta chain) was determined in a study of OX40 agonist ivuxolimab in advanced cancers. For the study at large: Patients were treated with ivuxolimab, an agonistic anti-OX40 (CD134) antibody. Study-wide results and limits: Also present in some nonresponders was a low level of normalized T-cell clonal expansion. Both CD4+ and CD8+ T cell populations in blood had undergone clonal expansion by week 6 at 0.1 to 3.0 mg/kg.

Germline V lookup: CDR1 SGHRS, CDR2 YFSETQ. The CDR3 runs 17 residues. The J segment lost 2 bases and the V segment lost 2 bases, leaving 12 bases of the junction unmatched. In regard to this clone: Its target is not known.

Libraries were prepared by immunoSEQ multiplex PCR; TCRdb keeps only in-frame clonotypes and omits some of them. The sample lists tens of thousands of clones, more than 70% occurring once. Peripheral blood came from all dose cohorts at three timepoints. The source was CD4+ or CD8+ T cells sorted from blood, collected in a trial of the OX40 agonist ivuxolimab. The TCR sequence derives from an adult with an advanced solid tumor such as melanoma, head and neck, liver or kidney cancer. The chain recombines TRBV5-1 with TRBJ2-5; TRBD1 matches at 7 bases. In DNA, the CDR3 is TGCGCCAGCAGCTTCGGAACCGGGACAGTAACTCAAGAGACCCAGTACTTC. It is translated as CASSFGTGTVTQETQYF.